These T cell receptor beta chains were read from a single sample in a study of Ad26.COV2.S vaccination and SARS-CoV-2 variants. The repertoire was sequenced with immunoSEQ multiplex PCR; TCRdb's copy has only in-frame clones and lacks some. The sample lists 250,000 to 300,000 clones; 80% to 90% were seen once. The source was peripheral blood, collected in a trial of Ad26.COV2.S vaccine versus placebo. These receptors originate from a person aged 18-65 years who received the Ad26.COV2.S COVID-19 vaccine or a placebo. Each CDR3 is given with its conserved first and last residue. Fields, in order: J gene, D gene, clone size, CDR3 length, V gene, CDR3 protein, CDR3 DNA. D genes are given only for firm matches. A clone size is listed for some rows: how often the clone was seen (once, few, many), or a class if it is expanded.

J: TRBJ2-1
D: TRBD2
size: .
length: 15
V: TRBV18
CDR3: CASSPGSGNYNEQFF
DNA: TGTGCCAGCTCACCAGGTAGCGGGAATTACAATGAGCAGTTCTTC

J: TRBJ1-2
D: .
size: .
length: 15
V: TRBV28
CDR3: CASLPIGGRVYGYTF
DNA: TGTGCCAGCCTCCCGATCGGGGGAAGGGTCTATGGCTACACCTTC

J: TRBJ2-5
D: .
size: .
length: 15
V: TRBV15
CDR3: CATSRGDSRGETQYF
DNA: TGTGCCACCAGCAGAGGGGACTCCCGCGGGGAGACCCAGTACTTC

J: TRBJ2-1
D: .
size: .
length: 13
V: TRBV7-2
CDR3: CASSSQGLGEQFF
DNA: TGTGCCAGCAGCTCCCAAGGCCTAGGGGAGCAGTTCTTC

J: TRBJ2-7
D: TRBD1
size: .
length: 16
V: TRBV5-4
CDR3: CASSNGGRTGAYEQYF
DNA: TGTGCCAGCAGCAACGGAGGAAGGACAGGAGCCTACGAGCAGTACTTC

J: TRBJ2-3
D: TRBD2
size: .
length: 16
V: TRBV3-1/TRBV3-2
CDR3: CASSQAAGGGTDTQYF
DNA: TGTGCCAGCAGCCAAGCAGCGGGGGGGGGCACAGATACGCAGTATTTT

J: TRBJ2-3
D: .
size: .
length: 14
V: TRBV29-1
CDR3: CSVERGGHTDTQYF
DNA: TGCAGCGTTGAACGGGGCGGGCACACAGATACGCAGTATTTT

J: TRBJ1-5
D: .
size: .
length: 12
V: TRBV24-1
CDR3: CATSEVLGPQHF
DNA: TGTGCCACCAGTGAGGTCCTGGGGCCCCAGCATTTT

J: TRBJ1-5
D: .
size: few
length: 14
V: TRBV2
CDR3: CASSEPGLNQPQHF
DNA: TGTGCCAGCAGTGAACCAGGACTCAATCAGCCCCAGCATTTT

J: TRBJ1-1
D: .
size: .
length: 13
V: TRBV12-3/TRBV12-4
CDR3: CASSYRANTEAFF
DNA: TGTGCCAGCAGCTACAGGGCTAACACTGAAGCTTTCTTT

J: TRBJ2-5
D: .
size: .
length: 15
V: TRBV5-4
CDR3: CASSFGGAGKETQYF
DNA: TGTGCCAGCAGCTTCGGAGGGGCTGGGAAAGAGACCCAGTACTTC

J: TRBJ1-2
D: TRBD1
size: .
length: 14
V: TRBV6-2/TRBV6-3
CDR3: CASSDSDRGDGYTF
DNA: TGTGCCAGCAGTGACAGCGACAGGGGAGATGGCTACACCTTC

J: TRBJ1-4
D: .
size: .
length: 17
V: TRBV3-1/TRBV3-2
CDR3: CASSRRGGRLANEKLFF
DNA: TGTGCCAGCAGCCGGCGCGGGGGGAGGTTGGCTAATGAAAAACTGTTTTTT

J: TRBJ1-6
D: .
size: once
length: 13
V: TRBV7-8
CDR3: CASSLELRAPLHF
DNA: TGTGCCAGCAGCTTAGAACTACGCGCACCCCTCCACTTT

J: TRBJ2-2
D: .
size: .
length: 17
V: TRBV19
CDR3: CATTLLASGANTGELFF
DNA: TGTGCCACCACCCTGCTCGCCAGCGGAGCGAACACCGGGGAGCTGTTTTTT

J: TRBJ2-7
D: TRBD1
size: .
length: 17
V: TRBV5-1
CDR3: CASSLSTSGQGAYEQYF
DNA: TGCGCCAGCAGCTTGTCAACCTCAGGACAGGGGGCCTACGAGCAGTACTTC

J: TRBJ2-3
D: TRBD2
size: .
length: 17
V: TRBV30
CDR3: CAWTLAGGTRSTDTQYF
DNA: TGTGCCTGGACTCTGGCGGGAGGGACTAGAAGCACAGATACGCAGTATTTT

J: TRBJ1-5
D: .
size: .
length: 16
V: TRBV28
CDR3: CASTHPRGYSNQPQHF
DNA: TGTGCCAGCACCCATCCCCGGGGGTATAGCAATCAGCCCCAGCATTTT

J: TRBJ2-5
D: .
size: .
length: 13
V: TRBV2
CDR3: CASSVGYQETQYF
DNA: TGTGCCAGCAGTGTGGGTTACCAAGAGACCCAGTACTTC

J: TRBJ2-5
D: .
size: .
length: 15
V: TRBV19
CDR3: CASSIDLDSQETQYF
DNA: TGTGCCAGTAGTATAGATCTAGACAGCCAAGAGACCCAGTACTTC

J: TRBJ1-4
D: TRBD1
size: .
length: 13
V: TRBV2
CDR3: CASSRDRDEKLFF
DNA: TGTGCCAGCAGCCGGGACAGGGATGAAAAACTGTTTTTT

J: TRBJ1-1
D: .
size: .
length: 15
V: TRBV7-2
CDR3: CASSLGLGMNTEAFF
DNA: TGTGCCAGCAGCTTAGGTCTAGGTATGAACACTGAAGCTTTCTTT

J: TRBJ1-1
D: TRBD1
size: few
length: 14
V: TRBV29-1
CDR3: CSGLQGAGTTEAFF
DNA: TGCAGCGGCCTGCAGGGGGCCGGGACCACTGAAGCTTTCTTT

J: TRBJ2-5
D: TRBD2
size: once
length: 17
V: TRBV7-2
CDR3: CASSRNPGTRAGETQYF
DNA: TGTGCCAGCAGCAGGAATCCCGGGACTAGGGCCGGGGAGACCCAGTACTTC

J: TRBJ1-3
D: .
size: .
length: 13
V: TRBV30
CDR3: CAWSVPPGNTIYF
DNA: TGTGCCTGGAGTGTACCCCCTGGAAACACCATATATTTT

J: TRBJ2-7
D: .
size: .
length: 12
V: TRBV11-1
CDR3: CASSGWSYEQYF
DNA: TGTGCCAGCAGCGGCTGGAGCTACGAGCAGTACTTC

J: TRBJ2-3
D: .
size: once
length: 14
V: TRBV6-4
CDR3: CASSSDRPTDTQYF
DNA: TGTGCCAGCAGTTCTGACAGACCCACAGATACGCAGTATTTT

J: TRBJ2-4
D: .
size: .
length: 13
V: TRBV13
CDR3: CASSLGRGNIQYF
DNA: TGTGCCAGCAGCTTAGGACGGGGAAACATTCAGTACTTC

J: TRBJ2-7
D: TRBD2
size: .
length: 15
V: TRBV7-2
CDR3: CASSFTSGGAAEQYF
DNA: TGTGCCAGCAGCTTTACTAGCGGGGGGGCAGCCGAGCAGTACTTC

J: TRBJ2-7
D: TRBD2
size: .
length: 16
V: TRBV5-1
CDR3: CASSPTPAGASNEQYF
DNA: TGCGCCAGCAGCCCCACCCCAGCGGGAGCCTCCAACGAGCAGTACTTC

J: TRBJ2-1
D: TRBD1
size: .
length: 14
V: TRBV7-3
CDR3: CASSLTVTGDEQFF
DNA: TGTGCCAGCAGCTTAACGGTGACAGGGGATGAGCAGTTCTTC

J: TRBJ2-1
D: TRBD2
size: .
length: 14
V: TRBV6-2/TRBV6-3
CDR3: CASSDAGGGDEQFF
DNA: TGTGCCAGCAGTGATGCGGGGGGTGGGGATGAGCAGTTCTTC

J: TRBJ2-3
D: TRBD1
size: .
length: 15
V: TRBV7-2
CDR3: CASSLDAGGPDTQYF
DNA: TGTGCCAGCAGCTTAGATGCAGGGGGTCCAGATACGCAGTATTTT

J: TRBJ2-2
D: .
size: .
length: 14
V: TRBV11-2
CDR3: CASSLAQALSKLFF
DNA: TGTGCCAGCAGCTTAGCACAGGCCCTCAGTAAGCTGTTTTTT

J: TRBJ1-1
D: .
size: once
length: 13
V: TRBV7-2
CDR3: CATAQGRYTEAFF
DNA: TGTGCCACCGCTCAAGGCAGATACACTGAAGCTTTCTTT

J: TRBJ2-1
D: .
size: once
length: 16
V: TRBV18
CDR3: CASSSNLAGGKNEQFF
DNA: TGTGCCAGCTCCTCAAATCTAGCTGGGGGGAAGAATGAGCAGTTCTTC

J: TRBJ2-1
D: .
size: .
length: 15
V: TRBV5-4
CDR3: CASSFLLSPRGEQFF
DNA: TGTGCCAGCAGCTTTTTGTTGAGTCCGAGGGGTGAGCAGTTCTTC

J: TRBJ2-7
D: .
size: .
length: 14
V: TRBV12-5
CDR3: CASGSTMGSLLQYF
DNA: TGTGCTAGTGGCTCGACTATGGGATCTTTATTGCAGTACTTC

J: TRBJ2-3
D: .
size: .
length: 12
V: TRBV3-1/TRBV3-2
CDR3: CASSQGVDTQYF
DNA: TGTGCCAGCAGCCAAGGGGTAGATACGCAGTATTTT

J: TRBJ2-7
D: TRBD2
size: once
length: 15
V: TRBV19
CDR3: CASSIAVAGVHEQYF
DNA: TGTGCCAGTAGTATAGCAGTGGCGGGGGTCCACGAGCAGTACTTC

J: TRBJ2-3
D: .
size: .
length: 18
V: TRBV5-1
CDR3: CASSPFPGTGISTDTQYF
DNA: TGCGCCAGCAGCCCATTCCCCGGGACTGGCATTAGCACAGATACGCAGTATTTT

J: TRBJ1-5
D: .
size: .
length: 13
V: TRBV7-2
CDR3: CASSLSSNQPQHF
DNA: TGTGCCAGCAGCTTATCTAGCAATCAGCCCCAGCATTTT

J: TRBJ2-5
D: .
size: .
length: 15
V: TRBV5-4
CDR3: CASSLLGWGQETQYF
DNA: TGTGCCAGCAGCTTGCTCGGGTGGGGGCAAGAGACCCAGTACTTC

J: TRBJ2-5
D: .
size: .
length: 15
V: TRBV5-1
CDR3: CASGRTGSPQETQYF
DNA: TGCGCCAGCGGTCGAACAGGGTCCCCCCAAGAGACCCAGTACTTC

J: TRBJ2-5
D: .
size: .
length: 15
V: TRBV6-2/TRBV6-3
CDR3: CASSLFGDVAGTQYF
DNA: TGTGCCAGCAGTCTCTTCGGCGATGTGGCAGGGACCCAGTACTTC

J: TRBJ2-7
D: .
size: .
length: 12
V: TRBV12-3/TRBV12-4
CDR3: CASSFHRYEQYF
DNA: TGTGCCAGCAGTTTCCACCGTTACGAGCAGTACTTC

J: TRBJ2-4
D: TRBD1
size: .
length: 13
V: TRBV30
CDR3: CAWRRTGENIQYF
DNA: TGTGCCTGGAGGAGGACAGGGGAAAACATTCAGTACTTC

J: TRBJ2-5
D: .
size: .
length: 12
V: TRBV29-1
CDR3: CSEKGGQETQYF
DNA: TGCAGCGAAAAAGGGGGTCAAGAGACCCAGTACTTC

J: TRBJ1-4
D: .
size: .
length: 14
V: TRBV5-5
CDR3: CASSLVQSPEKLFF
DNA: TGTGCCAGCAGCTTGGTACAGAGTCCTGAAAAACTGTTTTTT